Listed here are 26 T cell receptor beta chains from one sample, sequenced in a study of T cell responses to AZD1222 COVID-19 vaccine. Clones were read by immunoSEQ multiplex PCR, and TCRdb kept only the in-frame ones, dropping some. The sample lists approximately 46,000 clones; around 90% were seen once. This specimen was peripheral blood, taken 28 days after the second AZD1222 dose. These receptors came from an adult who received the AZD1222 COVID-19 vaccine.

The genes are TRBV3-1 (or the pseudogene TRBV3-2) and TRBJ1-1; D remains ambiguous. Trimming left V 1 base short and J 6 bases short, with 9 bases between. Looked up from germline, CDR1 is LGHDT and CDR2 is YNNKEL (reference sequence). The CDR3 totals 13 residues. Here the CDR3 DNA reads TGTGCCAGCAGCCAAGGAGGCCTAGCTGAAGCTTTCTTT. It yields the protein CASSQGGLAEAFF.

The gene calls are TRBV3-1 (or the pseudogene TRBV3-2) and TRBJ2-7; no reliable D call. The CDR3 is 11 residues long. Trimming left V 0 bases short and J 6 bases short, with 3 bases between. CDR1 is LGHDT, CDR2 YNNKEL, per germline (reference sequence). The DNA of the CDR3 is TGTGCCAGCAGCCAAGATACCGAGCAGTACTTC. Its protein product is CASSQDTEQYF.

This chain links TRBV7-2 with TRBJ2-2; unclear D gene. CDR3 length equals 14 residues. CDR1 and CDR2 from the germline V gene are SGHTA and FQGNSA. Trimming took off 5 bases at V and 5 bases at J, with 12 bases between the two ends. The CDR3 protein is CASSTGISTGELFF. The CDR3 nucleotides are TGTGCCAGCAGCACCGGAATTTCGACCGGGGAGCTGTTTTTT.

This clone has only a few counts. CDR3 protein: CASSLRQGSGYEQYF. The CDR3 region has the DNA TGTGCCAGTAGTCTCCGACAGGGGTCAGGGTACGAGCAGTACTTC. The chain combines TRBV19 with TRBJ2-7; 8 bases are a match to TRBD1. The germline V gene has CDR1 LNHDA and CDR2 SQIVND (reference sequence). This CDR3 comprises 15 residues. The trim removed 5 bases at V and 4 bases at J, leaving 10 bases unmatched.

The genes are TRBV19 and TRBJ1-1; D gene unclear. The V end lost 3 bases, the J end lost 0 bases, and 8 bases lay between the germline ends. Looked up from germline, CDR1 is LNHDA and CDR2 is SQIVND (reference sequence). The CDR3 extends over 14 amino acids. DNA of the CDR3: TGTGCCAGTAGTATTAAGAGTATGAACACTGAAGCTTTCTTT. This codes for CASSIKSMNTEAFF.

The chain links TRBV5-1 to TRBJ2-1; no clear D gene. The CDR3 runs 14 residues. V lost 0 bases and J lost 2, with 6 bases in between. Per the germline V gene, CDR1 is SGHRS and CDR2 is YFSETQ. CDR3 residues: CASSLGPAYNEQFF. The CDR3 region has the DNA TGCGCCAGCAGCTTGGGGCCAGCCTACAATGAGCAGTTCTTC.

The CDR3 sequence is CASAGTLSSYEQYF. The DNA for the CDR3 is TGTGCCAGCGCCGGGACTTTGAGCTCCTACGAGCAGTACTTC. J is TRBJ2-7 and V is TRBV6-5; the D gene is possibly TRBD2 (6 bases). CDR1 and CDR2 from the germline V gene are MNHEY and SVGAGI. The V and J ends lost 8 bases and 0 bases respectively, with 14 bases between them. The CDR3 is 14 amino acids.

V and J are TRBV29-1 and TRBJ1-2; no definite D call. The CDR3 runs 14 residues. From germline, CDR1 is SQVTM and CDR2 ANQGSEA. Deletions cut 6 bases from V and 4 bases from J, with 18 bases between. The CDR3 DNA is TGCAGCGTCACGAGGGAGGGCAGCTTCTATGGCTACACCTTC. Translated, it gives CSVTREGSFYGYTF.

This sequence joins TRBV2 and TRBJ2-7; D is undetermined. Trimming took 7 bases from V and 0 from J, leaving 13 bases between them. There are 14 residues in the CDR3. Germline V lookup: CDR1 SNHLY, CDR2 FYNNEI. CDR3 sequence (DNA): TGTGCCAGCATAAAAGGAGCTTCCTCCTACGAGCAGTACTTC. Translation: CASIKGASSYEQYF.

The V gene is TRBV3-1 (or the pseudogene TRBV3-2), the J gene TRBJ1-3; unclear D gene. With 2 bases removed from V and 0 bases from J, the gap between germline ends came to 8 bases. Per germline, CDR1 LGHDT and CDR2 YNNKEL (reference sequence). CDR3 length: 15 amino acids. DNA of the CDR3: TGTGCCAGCAGCCAAAGGTCCTTCTCTGGAAACACCATATATTTT. Protein: CASSQRSFSGNTIYF.

The gene calls are TRBV12-3 or TRBV12-4 and TRBJ2-7; D gene uncertain. The CDR3 totals 11 residues. V lost 3 bases, J lost 10 bases, and 10 bases lay in between. The CDR3 DNA reads TGTGCCAGCAGTTTTAGAAGCATACAGTACTTC. Translated, it gives CASSFRSIQYF.

The chain carries TRBV5-1 and TRBJ2-5; weak D call: TRBD2 (6 bases). CDR1 SGHRS and CDR2 YFSETQ come from the germline V gene. This CDR3 is built from 14 residues. Trimming pared 1 base from V and 5 bases from J, leaving 12 bases between. The DNA for the CDR3 is TGCGCCAGCAGCTTGATAGGGACTCAGGAGACCCAGTACTTC. This sequence encodes CASSLIGTQETQYF.

The J gene is TRBJ2-7, the V gene TRBV7-9; the D gene could be TRBD1 or TRBD2 (5 bases each). Per the germline V gene, CDR1 is SEHNR and CDR2 is FQNEAQ (reference sequence). V was shortened by 3 bases and J by 5 bases, with 14 bases between the two germline ends. The CDR3 spans 14 residues. CDR3 loop: CASSFRVRGDEQYF. Here the CDR3 DNA reads TGTGCCAGCAGCTTTCGTGTCAGAGGGGACGAGCAGTACTTC.

The V gene is TRBV7-2, the J gene TRBJ1-5; no clear D. Germline CDR1 SGHTA, CDR2 FQGNSA. V gave up 4 bases and J gave up 2 bases, with 12 bases separating them. The length of the CDR3 is 15 residues. CDR3 residues: CASSSRSWGNQPQHF. CDR3 sequence (DNA): TGTGCCAGCAGCTCGAGGAGCTGGGGCAATCAGCCCCAGCATTTT. Based on the CDR3 plus reference TRBV7-2 and TRBJ1-5, the full variable domain is GAGVSQSPSNKVTEKGKDVELRCDPISGHTALYWYRQSLGQGLEFLIYFQGNSAPDKSGLPSDRFSAERTGGSVSTLTIQRTQQEDSAVYLCASSSRSWGNQPQHFGDGTRLSIL.

The rearrangement links TRBV4-1 to TRBJ2-1, with D tentatively TRBD2 (5 bases). In germline, CDR1 is MGHRA, CDR2 YSYEKL. V was pared by 1 base and J by 0 bases, with 10 bases between. The CDR3 consists of 16 residues. The CDR3, as DNA: TGCGCCAGCAGCCAAGGGACTGAGAGCTCCTACAATGAGCAGTTCTTC. This sequence encodes CASSQGTESSYNEQFF.

This chain connects TRBV28 to TRBJ2-7; D not certain. The germline gives CDR1 MDHEN, CDR2 SYDVKM. The CDR3 extends over 13 amino acids. V lost 2 bases to trimming and J lost 3 bases, with 8 bases between them. CDR3 in amino acids: CASSLVDRYEQYF. The DNA for the CDR3 is TGTGCCAGCAGTTTAGTAGACCGCTACGAGCAGTACTTC. Supplemented by reference TRBV28 and TRBJ2-7, the full variable domain reads DVKVTQSSRYLVKRTGEKVFLECVQDMDHENMFWYRQDPGLGLRLIYFSYDVKMKEKGDIPEGYSVSREKKERFSLILESASTNQTSMYLCASSLVDRYEQYFGPGTRLTVT.

The chain joins TRBV5-1 to TRBJ2-3; D is undetermined. The CDR3 has 13 amino acids. Trimming removed 0 bases from V and 0 bases from J, with 2 bases in between. Germline assignment: CDR1 SGHRS and CDR2 YFSETQ. CDR3 nucleotides: TGCGCCAGCAGCTTGGGCAGCACAGATACGCAGTATTTT. Translated, it gives CASSLGSTDTQYF.

DNA of the CDR3: TGTGCCAGCAGCCTACAGGGGGGGAGCAATCAGCCCCAGCATTTT. Protein sequence: CASSLQGGSNQPQHF. The genes are TRBV11-2 and TRBJ1-5; 8 bases fit TRBD1. Germline assignment: CDR1 SGHAT and CDR2 FQNNGV. This CDR3 region has 15 residues. After removal of 5 bases from V and 1 base from J, the junction contained 4 bases not matched to a gene.

This sequence joins TRBV27 and TRBJ1-1, with D unresolved. Trimming shortened V by 3 bases and J by 5 bases, and 19 bases separated the two germline ends. The germline V gene has CDR1 MNHEY and CDR2 SMNVEV (reference sequence). The CDR3 has 16 amino acids. The CDR3 DNA is TGTGCCAGCAGTTTGATTGAGTGGACTTCACGGACTGAAGCTTTCTTT. Amino acids: CASSLIEWTSRTEAFF.

The chain links TRBV6-2 or TRBV6-3 to TRBJ2-2; D is uncertain. The CDR3 length is 15 residues. The germline V and J ends were trimmed by 0 bases and 5 bases, with 10 bases remaining between them. Germline CDR1 and CDR2: MNHEY and SVGEGT. The CDR3 bases are TGTGCCAGCAGTTACTCTGGCAGAAAGACCGGGGAGCTGTTTTTT. This sequence encodes CASSYSGRKTGELFF.

This clone was counted a single time. The chain has TRBV19 and TRBJ1-2; unclear D gene. This CDR3 has 14 amino acids. V was clipped by 6 bases and J by 5 bases, with 16 bases between them. The V gene's germline CDR1 is LNHDA and CDR2 SQIVND (reference sequence). CDR3 sequence: CASRFIGEVYGYTF. CDR3 sequence (DNA): TGTGCCAGTAGGTTCATCGGGGAAGTATATGGCTACACCTTC.

The chain links TRBV5-1 to TRBJ1-1; D call uncertain. The CDR3 consists of 15 residues. V was pared by 0 bases and J by 2 bases, with 11 bases between. Germline-derived CDR1 and CDR2 are SGHRS and YFSETQ. The CDR3 here is CASSLEAAVNTEAFF. CDR3 DNA: TGCGCCAGCAGCTTGGAGGCTGCTGTTAACACTGAAGCTTTCTTT.

The chain joins TRBV12-3 or TRBV12-4 to TRBJ1-1, with D maybe TRBD1 (6 bases). This CDR3 is built from 13 residues. Trimming removed 6 bases at V and 4 bases at J, with 12 bases between. In nucleotides, the CDR3 is TGTGCCAGCAGACCAACAGGGATCACTGAAGCTTTCTTT. It yields the protein CASRPTGITEAFF.

The rearrangement links TRBV9 to TRBJ1-1, with a possible D match to TRBD1 (6 bases). Germline assignment: CDR1 SGDLS and CDR2 YYNGEE. There are 14 residues in the CDR3. V shed 0 bases and J shed 7 bases, with 13 bases lying between them. This CDR3 is CASSVDGGAGEAFF. For the CDR3, the DNA is TGTGCCAGCAGCGTAGACGGGGGCGCGGGTGAAGCTTTCTTT.

The gene calls are TRBV6-5 and TRBJ2-5; 8 bases are shared with TRBD1. Germline V CDR1 and CDR2: MNHEY, SVGAGI. The CDR3 is 15 amino acids. J lost 1 base, V lost 0 bases, and 1 base had no gene match. CDR3 bases: TGTGCCAGCAGTTACTCTGGACAGGGCCAAGAGACCCAGTACTTC. It yields the protein CASSYSGQGQETQYF.

This clone was recorded a few times. The chain joins TRBV6-5 to TRBJ2-7, with 8 bases matching TRBD1. This CDR3 is built from 15 residues. The V gene's germline CDR1 is MNHEY and CDR2 SVGAGI. Trimming cost V 6 bases and J 7 bases; bases outside gene matches: 14. CDR3 protein: CASSNSGGQGREQYF. The CDR3 DNA follows: TGTGCCAGCAGCAACTCAGGGGGCCAGGGTAGAGAGCAGTACTTC.